The 16 T cell receptor beta chains below were found in one sample sequenced in a study of blood T cell repertoires in COVID-19. Profiled with immunoSEQ multiplex PCR; TCRdb holds only in-frame clones, not every one. The data contain around 360,000 clones, around 87% of them singletons. The sample comprised PBMCs or T cells enriched from blood (not recorded which). The receptors stem from a man in his forties in a cohort exposed to, infected with or recovered from COVID-19 (not recorded which).

The chain links TRBV19 to TRBJ2-4, with D possibly matching TRBD1 (6 bases). V was shortened by 3 bases and J by 9 bases, with 15 bases between the two germline ends. The CDR3 covers 14 residues. Per the germline V gene, CDR1 is LNHDA and CDR2 is SQIVND (reference sequence). CDR3 sequence (DNA): TGTGCCAGTAGTATCGAGGGGGTGCGCGGCATTCAGTACTTC. This translates into CASSIEGVRGIQYF.

Points on this clone: The junction and the germline gene differ at one end; a read error may be behind it. The chain joins TRBV2 to TRBJ2-2; possible D gene TRBD2, 7 bases. The CDR3 is 17 residues long. The V gene's germline CDR1 is SNHLY and CDR2 FYNNEI. The CDR3 DNA reads TGTGCCGGCAGTGCCCAACGGGGGGCCACTAACACCGGGGAGCTGTTTTTT. Translation: CAGSAQRGATNTGELFF.

This rearrangement joins TRBV2 to TRBJ1-5; 9 bases fit TRBD1. Germline trimming cut 3 bases from V and 4 bases from J; bases unmatched to any gene: 4. Germline V gives CDR1 SNHLY, CDR2 FYNNEI. The CDR3 has 15 amino acids. The CDR3 sequence is CASSDRQGGNQPQHF. CDR3 nucleotide sequence: TGTGCCAGCAGTGACCGACAGGGGGGAAATCAGCCCCAGCATTTT.

The rearrangement uses TRBV9 and TRBJ1-3; tentatively, D is TRBD1 (6 bases). Germline V gene lookup returns CDR1 SGDLS and CDR2 YYNGEE. The CDR3 loop spans 20 amino acids. With 0 bases removed from V and 0 bases from J, the gap between germline ends came to 22 bases. This CDR3 is CASSVGGMRGTRLSGNTIYF. The CDR3 coding sequence is TGTGCCAGCAGCGTAGGAGGAATGAGGGGGACACGACTCTCTGGAAACACCATATATTTT.

The chain couples TRBV30 to TRBJ1-6, with TRBD1 identical over 7 bases. Losses at the gene ends were 2 bases for V and 7 bases for J; bases not matched to a gene: 11. CDR1 is GTSNPN and CDR2 is SVGIG in the germline V gene (reference sequence). CDR3 size: 16 residues. The CDR3: CAWSSILGTANSPLHF. Written as DNA, the CDR3 is TGTGCCTGGAGTAGTATCCTCGGGACAGCAAATTCACCCCTCCACTTT.

The chain recombines TRBV5-1 with TRBJ1-2, with D maybe TRBD1 (6 bases). Looked up from germline, CDR1 is SGHRS and CDR2 is YFSETQ. This CDR3 has 14 residues. Trimming cost V 0 bases and J 5 bases, with 11 bases left between them. The CDR3, as DNA: TGCGCCAGCAGCTTGGCCGTGGGGACATATGGCTACACCTTC. It yields the protein CASSLAVGTYGYTF.

This rearrangement joins TRBV28 to TRBJ1-2, with D uncertain. Germline CDR1 and CDR2: MDHEN and SYDVKM. This CDR3 comprises 13 residues. V shed 1 base and J shed 5 bases, with 8 bases lying between them. CDR3 residues: CASSLLTGYGYTF. The CDR3 DNA sequence: TGTGCCAGCAGTTTATTGACTGGGTATGGCTACACCTTC.

The V gene is TRBV19, the J gene TRBJ2-1; D may be TRBD2 (7 bases). Trimming took off 3 bases at V and 7 bases at J, with 22 bases between the two ends. The CDR3 consists of 17 residues. Germline CDR1 and CDR2: LNHDA and SQIVND (reference sequence). The DNA for the CDR3 is TGTGCCAGTAGTATTGGGATGTGGCGGAGGGGGGGTAATGAGCAGTTCTTC. Its translation: CASSIGMWRRGGNEQFF.

The V and J genes are TRBV6-5 and TRBJ1-5, with 7 positions matching TRBD1. Per germline, CDR1 MNHEY and CDR2 SVGAGI. This CDR3 spans 13 amino acids. The ends lost 6 bases at V and 9 bases at J; junction bases unmatched: 8. In DNA form, the CDR3 reads TGTGCCAGCAGCCGCGACAGGGTAAGGCCCCAGCATTTT. Translated, it gives CASSRDRVRPQHF.

The sample holds one count of this clone. The chain joins TRBV3-1 (or the pseudogene TRBV3-2) to TRBJ2-4; 11 nucleotides match TRBD2. CDR1 is LGHDT and CDR2 is YNNKEL in the germline V gene (reference sequence). The CDR3 spans 19 residues. Trimming removed 1 base from V and 0 bases from J; junction bases left unmatched: 8. Here the CDR3 reads CASSQAWTSGQLAKNIQYF. CDR3 DNA sequence: TGTGCCAGCAGCCAAGCATGGACTAGCGGGCAACTAGCCAAAAACATTCAGTACTTC.

V usage is TRBV10-2 and J usage is TRBJ2-7; maybe TRBD2 (6 bases). Looked up from germline, CDR1 is WSHSY and CDR2 is SAAADI. The CDR3 is 13 amino acids. The V end was cut by 2 bases, the J end by 7 bases, with 12 bases between. This CDR3 reads CASSETGVWEQYF. In DNA form, the CDR3 reads TGCGCCAGCAGTGAGACGGGAGTATGGGAGCAGTACTTC.

This sequence joins TRBV20-1 and TRBJ2-1; D uncertain. Trimming left V 3 bases short and J 9 bases short, with 18 bases between. Germline values: CDR1 DFQATT, CDR2 SNEGSKA (reference sequence). The CDR3 has 14 residues. CDR3 DNA: TGCAGTGCTAGTTCCCGAGCCCTAACCGGTGAGCAGTTCTTC. Encoded protein: CSASSRALTGEQFF.

J is TRBJ2-2 and V is TRBV28, with D tentatively TRBD2 (5 bases). The CDR3 runs to 14 residues. Germline CDR1 MDHEN, CDR2 SYDVKM. Trimming pared 8 bases from V and 1 base from J, leaving 11 bases between. The CDR3 DNA reads TGTGCCAGCTATACTAGTTGGAACACCGGGGAGCTGTTTTTT. Protein product: CASYTSWNTGELFF.

This clone was seen a handful of times. This rearrangement joins TRBV10-3 to TRBJ1-1; possible D gene TRBD1, 5 bases. In germline, CDR1 is ENHRY, CDR2 SYGVKD. The V end was cut by 6 bases, the J end by 1 base, with 21 bases between. CDR3 length: 17 residues. The CDR3 DNA sequence: TGTGCCATCAGAATCCAACAAGGGCAGGGAAAGAACACTGAAGCTTTCTTT. Translated, it gives CAIRIQQGQGKNTEAFF.

This clone was picked up one time. This chain links TRBV5-1 with TRBJ2-1, with 12 bases aligning to TRBD2. CDR3 length equals 17 residues. The ends lost 1 base at V and 0 bases at J; junction bases unmatched: 2. Germline CDR1 is SGHRS and CDR2 is YFSETQ. The CDR3 is CASSLKTSGSSYNEQFF. The CDR3 DNA reads as TGCGCCAGCAGCTTGAAGACTAGCGGGAGCTCCTACAATGAGCAGTTCTTC. Complete variable domain (other parts from reference TRBV5-1 and TRBJ2-1): KAGVTQTPRYLIKTRGQQVTLSCSPISGHRSVSWYQQTPGQGLQFLFEYFSETQRNKGNFPGRFSGRQFSNSRSEMNVSTLELGDSALYLCASSLKTSGSSYNEQFFGPGTRLTVL.

The chain has TRBV2 and TRBJ2-2; 8 positions match TRBD2. Losses at the gene ends were 4 bases for V and 2 bases for J; bases not matched to a gene: 0. The CDR3 runs to 14 residues. The germline CDR1 and CDR2 sequences are SNHLY and FYNNEI. The CDR3 sequence: CASSGTSNTGELFF. CDR3 sequence (DNA): TGTGCCAGCAGTGGGACTAGCAACACCGGGGAGCTGTTTTTT.